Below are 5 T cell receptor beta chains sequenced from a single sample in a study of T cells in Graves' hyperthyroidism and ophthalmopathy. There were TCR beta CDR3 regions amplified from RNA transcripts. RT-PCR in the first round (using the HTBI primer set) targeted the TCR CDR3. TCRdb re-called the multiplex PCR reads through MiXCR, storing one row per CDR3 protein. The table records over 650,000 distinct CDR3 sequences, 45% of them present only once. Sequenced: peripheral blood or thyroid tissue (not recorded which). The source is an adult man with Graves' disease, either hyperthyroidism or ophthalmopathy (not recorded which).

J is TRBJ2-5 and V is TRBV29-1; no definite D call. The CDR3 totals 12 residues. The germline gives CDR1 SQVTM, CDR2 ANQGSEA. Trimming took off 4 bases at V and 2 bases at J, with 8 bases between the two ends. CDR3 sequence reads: CSVGDFQETQYF. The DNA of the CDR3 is TGCAGCGTTGGGGATTTTCAAGAGACCCAGTACTTC.

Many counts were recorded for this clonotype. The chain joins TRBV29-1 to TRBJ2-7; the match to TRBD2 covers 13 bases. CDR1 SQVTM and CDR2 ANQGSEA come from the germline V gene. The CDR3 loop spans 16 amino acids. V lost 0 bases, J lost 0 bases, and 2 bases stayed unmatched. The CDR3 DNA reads TGCAGCGTTGAAGAGGGACTAGCGGGATTCTCCTACGAGCAGTACTTC. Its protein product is CSVEEGLAGFSYEQYF.

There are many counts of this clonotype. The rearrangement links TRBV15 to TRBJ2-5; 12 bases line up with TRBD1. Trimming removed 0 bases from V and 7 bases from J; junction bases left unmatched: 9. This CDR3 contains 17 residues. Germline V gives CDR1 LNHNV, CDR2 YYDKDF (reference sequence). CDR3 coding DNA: TGTGCCACCAGCAGAGATAAAGGGACAGGGGGCACGGGGACCCAGTACTTC. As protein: CATSRDKGTGGTGTQYF. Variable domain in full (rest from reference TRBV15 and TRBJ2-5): DAMVIQNPRYQVTQFGKPVTLSCSQTLNHNVMYWYQQKSSQAPKLLFHYYDKDFNNEADTPDNFQSRRPNTSFCFLDIRSPGLGDTAMYLCATSRDKGTGGTGTQYFGPGTRLLVL.

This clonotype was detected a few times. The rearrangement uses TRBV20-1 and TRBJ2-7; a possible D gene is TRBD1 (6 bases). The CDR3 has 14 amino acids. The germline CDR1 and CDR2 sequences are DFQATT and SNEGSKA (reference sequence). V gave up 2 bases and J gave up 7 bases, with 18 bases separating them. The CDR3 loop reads CSARPGVRVGEQYF. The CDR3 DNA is TGCAGTGCTAGACCAGGGGTCAGGGTCGGGGAGCAGTACTTC.

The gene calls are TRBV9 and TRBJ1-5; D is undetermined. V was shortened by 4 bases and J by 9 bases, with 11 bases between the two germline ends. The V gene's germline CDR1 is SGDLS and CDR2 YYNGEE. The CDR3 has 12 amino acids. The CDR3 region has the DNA TGTGCCAGCAGCCAAGAGGTAGGGCCCCAGCATTTT. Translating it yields CASSQEVGPQHF.